The 20 T cell receptor beta chains given below trace back to one sample, sequenced in a study of T cell responses to AZD1222 COVID-19 vaccine. Produced via immunoSEQ multiplex PCR; TCRdb's table is partial and in-frame only. The top ten hold about 9.9% of the sample, which has about 180,000 clones, around nine tenths seen once. The sample in question was peripheral blood, obtained 28 days after the second AZD1222 dose. The receptor set was obtained from an adult who received the AZD1222 COVID-19 vaccine.

This chain joins TRBV4-3 and TRBJ2-7; D is perhaps TRBD1 (5 bases). CDR1 and CDR2 (germline): LGHNA, YSLEER. The CDR3 consists of 15 residues. V gave up 0 bases and J gave up 6 bases, with 15 bases separating them. The CDR3 bases are TGCGCCAGCAGCCAAGAGTACAGGCAAGTCCGCGAGCAGTACTTC. The encoded protein is CASSQEYRQVREQYF.

V is TRBV5-4 and J is TRBJ2-5; D tentatively fits TRBD1 or TRBD2 (6 bases each). Trimming shortened V by 0 bases and J by 1 base, and 16 bases separated the two germline ends. Per germline, CDR1 SGHNT and CDR2 YYREEE (reference sequence). The CDR3 extends over 17 amino acids. The DNA of the CDR3 is TGTGCCAGCAGCTTGGTTGGAGGGGGGCCCCGCCAAGAGACCCAGTACTTC. Amino acid sequence: CASSLVGGGPRQETQYF.

The chain carries TRBV5-1 and TRBJ1-1; 7 positions agree with TRBD1. This CDR3 has 15 residues. The V gene end was trimmed by 0 bases and the J gene end by 2 bases; junction bases not matched to a gene: 4. Per germline, CDR1 SGHRS and CDR2 YFSETQ. This CDR3 is CASSLVGTVNTEAFF. In DNA form, the CDR3 reads TGCGCCAGCAGCTTGGTCGGGACAGTAAACACTGAAGCTTTCTTT.

This chain uses TRBV2 with TRBJ2-7, with a possible D match to TRBD2 (6 bases). The V gene's germline CDR1 is SNHLY and CDR2 FYNNEI. The CDR3 consists of 14 residues. The V end was cut by 3 bases, the J end by 2 bases, with 11 bases between. The CDR3 DNA reads TGTGCCAGCAGTGAGGGCGGGGACCCCTACGAGCAGTACTTC. The encoded protein is CASSEGGDPYEQYF.

The chain employs TRBV3-1 (or the pseudogene TRBV3-2) and TRBJ1-3; TRBD1 might be the D (6 bases). Trimming pared 0 bases from V and 5 bases from J, leaving 14 bases between. This CDR3 contains 16 residues. Germline CDR1 LGHDT, CDR2 YNNKEL (reference sequence). CDR3 sequence reads: CASSQEAGVLRNTIYF. As DNA, the CDR3 is TGTGCCAGCAGCCAAGAGGCAGGGGTACTCCGAAACACCATATATTTT.

The chain is built from TRBV18 and TRBJ2-1; D not certain. Germline V gene lookup returns CDR1 KGHSH and CDR2 LQKENI. V was clipped by 0 bases and J by 1 base, with 7 bases between them. The CDR3 totals 15 residues. The CDR3: CASSPPGGSYNEQFF. CDR3 nucleotide sequence: TGTGCCAGCTCACCACCTGGCGGTTCCTACAATGAGCAGTTCTTC.

This chain connects TRBV5-8 to TRBJ2-3; D possibly corresponds to TRBD1 (5 bases). V was clipped by 4 bases and J by 3 bases, with 12 bases between them. Germline CDR1 and CDR2: SGHTS and YDEGEE. The CDR3 has 14 residues. CDR3 DNA: TGTGCCAGCAGCATTGCAGGGATGACAGATACGCAGTATTTT. Translating gives CASSIAGMTDTQYF.

This chain joins TRBV7-6 and TRBJ1-4; D is ambiguous. The CDR3 spans 14 residues. Per germline, CDR1 SGHVS and CDR2 FNYEAQ. V gave up 1 base and J gave up 5 bases, with 8 bases separating them. The CDR3 DNA reads as TGTGCCAGCAGCTTAGTGCCCGGGAATGAAAAACTGTTTTTT. Its protein product is CASSLVPGNEKLFF.

The genes are TRBV7-2 and TRBJ1-1; TRBD1 might be the D (6 bases). This CDR3 has 15 residues. CDR1 is SGHTA, CDR2 FQGNSA, per germline. V lost 2 bases to trimming and J lost 6 bases, with 16 bases between them. The CDR3 DNA follows: TGTGCCAGCAGCTTAACGGGGGCTAAGGGGTCTGAAGCTTTCTTT. Translating gives CASSLTGAKGSEAFF.

The chain carries TRBV2 and TRBJ2-7; 14 bases line up with TRBD2. Germline CDR1 is SNHLY and CDR2 is FYNNEI. V shed 5 bases and J 7 bases; nucleotides not matched to a gene: 7. The CDR3 consists of 15 residues. The CDR3 reads CASSRLAGGPWEQYF. In DNA, the CDR3 is TGTGCCAGCAGTAGACTAGCGGGGGGGCCATGGGAGCAGTACTTC.

The chain combines TRBV30 with TRBJ2-2, with D possibly being TRBD1 (6 bases). V lost 3 bases and J lost 1, with 12 bases in between. This CDR3 contains 15 residues. Germline CDR1 is GTSNPN and CDR2 is SVGIG (reference sequence). Written as DNA, the CDR3 is TGTGCCTGGAGGGGTGGGGGCTGGAACACCGGGGAGCTGTTTTTT. Translation gives CAWRGGGWNTGELFF.

V is TRBV19 and J is TRBJ1-2; 7 bases line up with TRBD1. The trim removed 2 bases at V and 4 bases at J, leaving 4 bases unmatched. This CDR3 has 14 amino acids. Germline V gene data show CDR1 as LNHDA and CDR2 as SQIVND (reference sequence). The CDR3 protein is CASSITGQSYGYTF. Written as DNA, the CDR3 is TGTGCCAGTAGTATAACGGGACAGTCCTATGGCTACACCTTC.

V usage is TRBV7-2 and J usage is TRBJ2-7, with D perhaps TRBD1 (5 bases). Between the trimmed V and J ends, which lost 6 bases and 4 bases, there was a span of 16 bases. This CDR3 region has 14 residues. Germline-derived CDR1 and CDR2 are SGHTA and FQGNSA. The CDR3 is CASRPTGREYEQYF. In nucleotides, the CDR3 is TGTGCCAGCAGGCCGACCGGCAGGGAATACGAGCAGTACTTC.

This clone has only a few counts. The CDR3 coding sequence is TGTGCCAGTAGTACTTCCGGGGTTCCGGGAGATAATTCACCCCTCCACTTT. Encoded protein: CASSTSGVPGDNSPLHF. This chain links TRBV19 with TRBJ1-6, with no clear D. Trimming removed 4 bases from V and 5 bases from J, with 18 bases in between. The CDR3 runs to 17 residues. The germline CDR1 and CDR2 sequences are LNHDA and SQIVND (reference sequence).

J is TRBJ2-2 and V is TRBV11-3, with D unresolved. The germline V gene encodes CDR1 SGHNT and CDR2 YENEEA. This CDR3 contains 12 residues. V lost 4 bases to trimming and J lost 7 bases, with 7 bases between them. In DNA, the CDR3 is TGTGCCAGCAGCTCCCCTCTCGGGGAGCTGTTTTTT. The encoded protein is CASSSPLGELFF.

In this sample, this clone turned up a few times. The V call is TRBV7-3, the J call TRBJ2-1; D perhaps matches TRBD1 (5 bases). The germline V gene encodes CDR1 SGHTA and CDR2 FQGTGA. V was pared by 2 bases and J by 5 bases, with 13 bases between. This CDR3 is 15 amino acids long. DNA for the CDR3: TGTGCCAGCAGCTTATCGCAGGGCAGGGACAATGAGCAGTTCTTC. Residues: CASSLSQGRDNEQFF.

The chain is built from TRBV29-1 and TRBJ1-1; tentatively, D is TRBD1 (6 bases). Per the germline V gene, CDR1 is SQVTM and CDR2 is ANQGSEA. Trimming removed 4 bases from V and 0 bases from J, with 12 bases in between. CDR3 length: 14 amino acids. CDR3 DNA sequence: TGCAGCGTTGGAAGGGGGTCCATGAACACTGAAGCTTTCTTT. This encodes CSVGRGSMNTEAFF.

The gene calls are TRBV5-3 and TRBJ1-1, with D perhaps TRBD1 (5 bases). TRBV5-3 is recorded as an ORF, its role being uncertain. This CDR3 spans 13 amino acids. Trimming cost V 5 bases and J 1 base, with 9 bases left between them. Written as DNA, the CDR3 is TGTGCCAGAAGGGAGAGGGGGAACACTGAAGCTTTCTTT. This translates into CARRERGNTEAFF.

CDR3: CASIKTGNYGYTF. The DNA of the CDR3 is TGTGCCAGCATCAAGACGGGGAACTATGGCTACACCTTC. The genes are TRBV6-5 and TRBJ1-2; D is ambiguous. The CDR3 extends over 13 amino acids. In germline, CDR1 is MNHEY, CDR2 SVGAGI. Trimming pared 7 bases from V and 2 bases from J, leaving 11 bases between.

CDR3 sequence: CASSLSPARQDAGTF. CDR3 DNA: TGCGCCAGCAGCTTGAGCCCCGCCAGACAGGATGCCGGCACCTTC. The chain links TRBV5-1 to TRBJ1-2, with D perhaps matching TRBD1 (6 bases). The ends were cut back, 1 base at V and 13 bases at J, with 23 bases in the middle. Looked up from germline, CDR1 is SGHRS and CDR2 is YFSETQ. The CDR3 contains 15 residues.